The 10 T cell receptor beta chains in this list originate from one sample, sequenced in a study of cytomegalovirus exposure and HLA in healthy donors. Researchers ran the PCR with 60 Vbeta and 13 Jbeta primers. Method: immunoSEQ multiplex PCR; TCRdb's copy keeps in-frame clones and lacks some. This sample has approximately 88,000 clones; 55% to 75% occur once, and the top ten carry 3.2%. Sequenced input: PBMCs. These receptors all stem from a man aged 60-69 years in good health and CMV-seronegative.

This clone was detected only a few times. This chain links TRBV2 with TRBJ2-5, with 11 positions matching TRBD2. Trimming took 3 bases from V and 6 from J; bases not matched to a gene: 6. This CDR3 contains 15 residues. Germline lookup yields CDR1 SNHLY and CDR2 FYNNEI. In DNA form, the CDR3 reads TGTGCCAGCAGTGAGCTTAGCGGGAGGGGTAAGACCCAGTACTTC. Protein product: CASSELSGRGKTQYF.

The chain has TRBV6-5 and TRBJ1-1, with TRBD1 identical over 7 bases. The V and J ends lost 5 bases and 2 bases, in that order; junction bases with no gene match: 5. Germline values: CDR1 MNHEY, CDR2 SVGAGI. CDR3 length equals 14 residues. This chain's CDR3 is CASSRGTANTEAFF. The CDR3 nucleotides read TGTGCCAGCAGTCGGGGGACAGCCAACACTGAAGCTTTCTTT.

The chain joins TRBV5-4 to TRBJ2-2, with 7 bases lining up with TRBD2. The CDR3 loop spans 16 amino acids. V trimming: 4 bases; J trimming: 3 bases; junction bases outside the gene matches: 9. The germline gives CDR1 SGHNT, CDR2 YYREEE (reference sequence). DNA of the CDR3: TGTGCCAGCAGCGCGAGCGGGGAAAGTTACACCGGGGAGCTGTTTTTT. Its protein product is CASSASGESYTGELFF.

The chain recombines TRBV27 with TRBJ2-7, with D perhaps matching TRBD1 (5 bases). Between the trimmed V and J ends, which lost 3 bases and 3 bases, there was a span of 18 bases. CDR3 size: 16 residues. Per the germline V gene, CDR1 is MNHEY and CDR2 is SMNVEV (reference sequence). The CDR3 here is CASSFAVVAGNYEQYF. The DNA for the CDR3 is TGTGCCAGCAGTTTTGCGGTAGTGGCAGGGAACTACGAGCAGTACTTC.

This clone was picked up a small number of times. The chain employs TRBV27 and TRBJ1-2, with TRBD1 matching over 7 bases. With 5 bases clipped from V and 8 bases from J, the junction kept 11 bases outside the gene matches. CDR1 and CDR2 (germline): MNHEY, SMNVEV (reference sequence). The CDR3 consists of 14 residues. In nucleotides, the CDR3 is TGTGCCAGCAGTCCCGCGACAGGGACCTTAGGCTACACCTTC. Amino acid sequence: CASSPATGTLGYTF.

This sequence joins TRBV4-2 and TRBJ2-5; possibly TRBD1 for D (6 bases). This CDR3 is 15 amino acids long. The ends were cut back, 0 bases at V and 0 bases at J, with 8 bases in the middle. Germline V gives CDR1 LGHNA, CDR2 YNFKEQ. DNA of the CDR3: TGTGCCAGCAGCCAAGATGGACAGCACCAAGAGACCCAGTACTTC. It is translated as CASSQDGQHQETQYF.

This chain uses TRBV5-1 with TRBJ1-1; a possible D gene is TRBD1 (5 bases). Germline-derived CDR1 and CDR2 are SGHRS and YFSETQ. V shed 2 bases and J shed 9 bases, with 23 bases lying between them. The CDR3 is made up of 16 amino acids. This chain's CDR3 is CASSFSSKQVFAKAFF. The CDR3, as DNA: TGCGCCAGCAGCTTCTCATCCAAACAGGTATTCGCTAAAGCTTTCTTT.

V and J are TRBV7-9 and TRBJ1-2; D gene uncertain. The V gene lost 8 bases and the J gene lost 6 bases, with 7 bases spanning the gap. The germline gives CDR1 SEHNR, CDR2 FQNEAQ (reference sequence). The CDR3 spans 10 residues. The CDR3, as DNA: TGTGCCAGCTTAGAGGATGGCTACACCTTC. Its protein product is CASLEDGYTF.

V usage is TRBV6-1 and J usage is TRBJ2-1; D is ambiguous. The V end was cut by 7 bases, the J end by 9 bases, with 13 bases between. There are 12 residues in the CDR3. Germline CDR1 MNHNS, CDR2 SASEGT. In nucleotides, the CDR3 is TGTGCCAGCATTTGGGCCATCGGTGAGCAGTTCTTC. This codes for CASIWAIGEQFF.

The chain links TRBV12-5 to TRBJ1-5; D uncertain. Germline assignment: CDR1 LGHNT and CDR2 FRNRAP. The CDR3 contains 12 residues. V shed 5 bases and J shed 4 bases, with 6 bases lying between them. The CDR3 loop reads CASGLPNQPQHF. The CDR3 DNA sequence: TGTGCTAGTGGTCTCCCGAATCAGCCCCAGCATTTT.